These 23 T cell receptor beta chains were sequenced from one sample in a study of PD-L1 blockade in urothelial cancer. Time point of the sample: peripheral blood 6 weeks after treatment start. TCRdb's copy holds only in-frame clones and misses some; the assay was immunoSEQ multiplex PCR. The data contain about 43,000 clones, around four fifths of them singletons. The sample consisted of PBMCs, taken around atezolizumab (anti-PD-L1) treatment. These receptors were obtained from a man in his 60s with urothelial cancer.

V is TRBV6-5 and J is TRBJ2-2; D is uncertain. V was cut by 5 bases and J by 6 bases, with 13 bases left in between. The CDR3 runs 14 residues. Germline CDR1 reads MNHEY; CDR2 reads SVGAGI. In DNA, the CDR3 is TGTGCCAGCAGTGTCGGTAGCCTCCCCGGGGAGCTGTTTTTT. This gives the protein CASSVGSLPGELFF.

This clone came up a few times. This chain links TRBV7-9 with TRBJ2-1, with 7 nucleotides matching TRBD1. The CDR3 runs 15 residues. The V segment lost 2 bases and the J segment 6 bases; nucleotides outside the gene matches: 7. Germline lookup yields CDR1 SEHNR and CDR2 FQNEAQ (reference sequence). CDR3 sequence: CASSLLTGLINEQFF. CDR3 DNA sequence: TGTGCCAGCAGCTTACTGACAGGGTTAATCAATGAGCAGTTCTTC. Looking up the rest from reference TRBV7-9 and TRBJ2-1 gives the full variable domain: DTGVSQNPRHKITKRGQNVTFRCDPISEHNRLYWYRQTLGQGPEFLTYFQNEAQLEKSRLLSDRFSAERPKGSFSTLEIQRTEQGDSAMYLCASSLLTGLINEQFFGPGTRLTVL.

This clone showed up just a few times. The rearrangement links TRBV6-1 to TRBJ1-2; 7 nucleotides align to TRBD1. The CDR3 sequence is 13 residues long. V trimming: 5 bases; J trimming: 7 bases; junction bases outside the gene matches: 7. CDR1 is MNHNS, CDR2 SASEGT, per germline. CDR3 DNA sequence: TGTGCCAGCAGTAAGGGGGCGTTCGGTGGCTACACCTTC. Its protein product is CASSKGAFGGYTF.

The rearrangement uses TRBV15 and TRBJ2-1; 7 bases match TRBD1. The CDR3 spans 14 residues. V shed 1 base, J shed 8 bases, and the junction held 5 bases outside the gene matches. Germline assignment: CDR1 LNHNV and CDR2 YYDKDF (reference sequence). CDR3 sequence: CATSRGRGPDEQFF. In nucleotides, the CDR3 is TGTGCCACCAGCAGAGGTAGGGGGCCCGATGAGCAGTTCTTC. The variable domain in full, completed from reference TRBV15 and TRBJ2-1, reads DAMVIQNPRYQVTQFGKPVTLSCSQTLNHNVMYWYQQKSSQAPKLLFHYYDKDFNNEADTPDNFQSRRPNTSFCFLDIRSPGLGDTAMYLCATSRGRGPDEQFFGPGTRLTVL.

The chain joins TRBV6-6 to TRBJ1-5, with TRBD1 identical over 7 bases. This CDR3 spans 14 amino acids. Germline CDR1 and CDR2: MNHNY and SVGAGI (reference sequence). The J segment lost 9 bases and the V segment lost 6 bases, leaving 11 bases of the junction unmatched. The CDR3 loop is CASSFGQAKGPQHF. In DNA form, the CDR3 reads TGTGCCAGCAGCTTCGGACAGGCCAAGGGGCCCCAGCATTTT.

V and J are TRBV25-1 and TRBJ2-5, with TRBD2 as a possible D gene (6 bases). CDR1 is MGHDK, CDR2 SYGVNS, per germline. This CDR3 is 14 amino acids long. V was trimmed by 6 bases and J by 2 bases, leaving 13 bases between them. The CDR3 reads CASSGGTQQETQYF. The CDR3 region has the DNA TGTGCCAGCAGCGGCGGGACGCAGCAAGAGACCCAGTACTTC.

The rearrangement uses TRBV30 and TRBJ1-6, with 7 nucleotides matching TRBD1. J gave up 7 bases and V 2 bases, and 8 bases lay outside the gene matches. The CDR3 has 15 amino acids. Looked up from germline, CDR1 is GTSNPN and CDR2 is SVGIG (reference sequence). CDR3: CAWSKFDRENSPLHF. For the CDR3, the DNA is TGTGCCTGGAGTAAATTTGACAGGGAAAATTCACCCCTCCACTTT.

The gene calls are TRBV29-1 and TRBJ2-1; a possible D gene is TRBD1 (5 bases). CDR3 length equals 15 residues. Germline V gives CDR1 SQVTM, CDR2 ANQGSEA. Trimming cost V 1 base and J 0 bases, with 10 bases left between them. CDR3 amino acids: CSVEGQPDSYNEQFF. The CDR3, as DNA: TGCAGCGTTGAAGGACAGCCGGACTCCTACAATGAGCAGTTCTTC.

This clone was counted between two and nine times. The chain employs TRBV4-2 and TRBJ1-6; 7 bases match TRBD1. CDR3 size: 14 residues. Germline V gene data show CDR1 as LGHNA and CDR2 as YNFKEQ. After removal of 0 bases from V and 14 bases from J, the junction contained 7 bases not matched to a gene. The CDR3 DNA is TGTGCCAGCAGCCAAGAAGGGGGCAGGGCCACCCTCCACTTT. Translating it yields CASSQEGGRATLHF.

The chain recombines TRBV11-3 with TRBJ2-1, with 8 bases fitting TRBD2. The V gene end was trimmed by 5 bases and the J gene end by 9 bases; junction bases not matched to a gene: 12. The CDR3 is made up of 15 amino acids. Germline lookup yields CDR1 SGHNT and CDR2 YENEEA. DNA of the CDR3: TGTGCCAGCAGCCGAGGTCGGGAGGGCGGTGGTGAGCAGTTCTTC. Amino acids: CASSRGREGGGEQFF.

The V and J genes are TRBV30 and TRBJ1-2; D is unclear. Looked up from germline, CDR1 is GTSNPN and CDR2 is SVGIG (reference sequence). CDR3 length: 14 amino acids. V shed 0 bases and J shed 8 bases, with 16 bases lying between them. The CDR3 DNA reads TGTGCCTGGAGTGTCGGGAAGGGCACAAGGGGCTACACCTTC. It yields the protein CAWSVGKGTRGYTF.

CDR3 protein: CASSYSASGGVETQYF. CDR3 DNA: TGTGCCAGCAGTTACTCGGCTAGCGGGGGGGTGGAGACCCAGTACTTC. V and J are TRBV6-6 and TRBJ2-5; 12 bases are shared with TRBD2. The CDR3 consists of 16 residues. V was pared by 0 bases and J by 5 bases, with 4 bases of the junction left unmatched. Germline V gene data show CDR1 as MNHNY and CDR2 as SVGAGI (reference sequence).

The rearrangement uses TRBV7-3 and TRBJ2-7; TRBD2 might be the D (6 bases). The V gene lost 1 base and the J gene lost 0 bases, with 10 bases spanning the gap. Germline CDR1 SGHTA, CDR2 FQGTGA. The CDR3 is made up of 15 amino acids. The CDR3: CASSLNGGLSYEQYF. CDR3 DNA: TGTGCCAGCAGCTTAAATGGGGGACTCTCCTACGAGCAGTACTTC.

This chain links TRBV6-5 with TRBJ1-3; D possibly corresponds to TRBD1 (6 bases). V was trimmed by 7 bases and J by 2 bases, leaving 12 bases between them. CDR3 length equals 14 residues. The germline gives CDR1 MNHEY, CDR2 SVGAGI. The CDR3 region has the DNA TGTGCCAGCACTCCGGGGGGCACTGGAAACACCATATATTTT. Translating it yields CASTPGGTGNTIYF.

V is TRBV5-6 and J is TRBJ2-5; 7 bases align to TRBD1. The CDR3 sequence is 15 residues long. J gave up 4 bases and V 0 bases, and 6 bases lay outside the gene matches. The V gene's germline CDR1 is SGHDT and CDR2 YYEEEE. The CDR3 protein is CASSLAGAGGETQYF. The CDR3 nucleotides read TGTGCCAGCAGCTTGGCTGGGGCAGGGGGAGAGACCCAGTACTTC.

CDR3 residues: CASTTGGGPQETQYF. In nucleotides, the CDR3 is TGTGCCAGCACCACCGGGGGGGGGCCCCAAGAGACCCAGTACTTC. V is TRBV6-6 and J is TRBJ2-5; TRBD2 matches 8 bases. Germline V CDR1 and CDR2: MNHNY, SVGAGI (reference sequence). The junction had 8 bases not matched to a gene; V was cut back by 7 bases and J by 1 base. This CDR3 has 15 amino acids.

The chain uses TRBV6-5 and TRBJ1-6; maybe TRBD1 (6 bases). V lost 4 bases to trimming and J lost 7 bases, with 14 bases between them. CDR1 and CDR2 (germline): MNHEY, SVGAGI. CDR3 length: 15 residues. The DNA for the CDR3 is TGTGCCAGCAGTTCTGGGGGGGCAGAGAATTCACCCCTCCACTTT. It is translated as CASSSGGAENSPLHF.

This CDR3 is CASSIWPLGVAEIHNEQFF. The CDR3 DNA follows: TGTGCCAGTAGTATCTGGCCGCTGGGGGTAGCGGAGATACACAATGAGCAGTTCTTC. The genes are TRBV19 and TRBJ2-1; a possible D gene is TRBD2 (6 bases). The V gene lost 3 bases and the J gene lost 5 bases, with 26 bases spanning the gap. The CDR3 sequence is 19 residues long. In germline, CDR1 is LNHDA, CDR2 SQIVND (reference sequence).

The chain carries TRBV28 and TRBJ2-1; TRBD2 matches at 9 bases. This CDR3 is 19 amino acids long. V trimming: 1 base; J trimming: 5 bases; junction bases outside the gene matches: 15. Per germline, CDR1 MDHEN and CDR2 SYDVKM. Here the CDR3 DNA reads TGTGCCAGCAGTTTATTGTTAGCGGGGGCCCACGGTGGGCACAATGAGCAGTTCTTC. It specifies CASSLLLAGAHGGHNEQFF.

The V gene is TRBV25-1, the J gene TRBJ2-2; D perhaps matches TRBD2 (7 bases). The germline CDR1 and CDR2 sequences are MGHDK and SYGVNS. Trimming took 7 bases from V and 4 from J, leaving 13 bases between them. The CDR3 is 14 residues long. CDR3 bases: TGTGCCAGCAAGGGCCGGGGGGCCACCGGGGAGCTGTTTTTT. This sequence encodes CASKGRGATGELFF.

The chain joins TRBV5-1 to TRBJ2-7; 8 bases match TRBD2. Germline V gene data show CDR1 as SGHRS and CDR2 as YFSETQ. V dropped 0 bases and J dropped 7; count of bases not matched to a gene: 3. The CDR3 loop spans 13 amino acids. CDR3 nucleotides: TGCGCCAGCAGCTTGGCGGGGGGGCGTGAGCAGTACTTC. It is translated as CASSLAGGREQYF.

The chain carries TRBV6-5 and TRBJ1-6, with a tentative D call TRBD1 (5 bases). V lost 10 bases and J lost 5, with 15 bases in between. Germline CDR1 and CDR2: MNHEY and SVGAGI. This CDR3 is built from 14 residues. The CDR3 sequence: CAIGGGHNNSPLHF. As DNA, the CDR3 is TGTGCCATCGGGGGAGGACACAATAATTCACCCCTCCACTTT.

This chain uses TRBV6-1 with TRBJ2-2, with a tentative D call TRBD1 (5 bases). V dropped 5 bases and J dropped 5 bases, with 12 bases sitting between them. In germline, CDR1 is MNHNS, CDR2 SASEGT. The CDR3 spans 14 residues. The CDR3 bases are TGTGCCAGCAGTCCAGGGTTAAGGACCGGGGAGCTGTTTTTT. It codes for CASSPGLRTGELFF.